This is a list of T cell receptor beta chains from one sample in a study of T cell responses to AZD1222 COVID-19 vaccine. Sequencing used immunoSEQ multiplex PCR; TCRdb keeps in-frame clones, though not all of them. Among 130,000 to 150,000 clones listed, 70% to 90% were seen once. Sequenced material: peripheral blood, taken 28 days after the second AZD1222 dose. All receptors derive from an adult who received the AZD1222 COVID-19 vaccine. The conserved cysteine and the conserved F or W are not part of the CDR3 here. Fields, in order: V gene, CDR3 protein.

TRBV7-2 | ASSLVENQPQH
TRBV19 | ASQWGTDTDTQY
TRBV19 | ASDSPLH
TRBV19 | ASSMGQPNTGELF
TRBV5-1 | ASSLAGPSSYNEQF
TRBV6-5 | ASRVDRGNYGYT
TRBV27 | ASSFLGSGANVLT
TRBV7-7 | ASSLTSGGYQETQY
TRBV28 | ASLFKGALGSNQPQH
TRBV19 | ASRLQGRYSNQPQH
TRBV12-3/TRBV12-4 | ASSTLYEQY
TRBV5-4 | ASSSMTGVETQY
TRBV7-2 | ASSLGQAMNTEAF
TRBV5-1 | ASSLVGEVNEQY
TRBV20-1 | SASEGAYEQY
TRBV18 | ATADSLTGYT
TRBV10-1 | ASTEDMGGNEQF
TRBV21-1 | ASSKGKGLSYNEQF
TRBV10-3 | AISEAGYEQF
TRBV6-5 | ASTRPGPNNQPQH
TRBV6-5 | ASSPSGGLEAF
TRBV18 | ASSPLLAGETGEQF
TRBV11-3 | ASSRELNTEAF
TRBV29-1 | SGRQGGSETQY
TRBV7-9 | ASSGVDVNQPQH
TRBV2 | ASSTPNSGSETQY
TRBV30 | AWSRDRPYGYT
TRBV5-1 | ASSFEVETQY
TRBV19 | ASSIQAGLDNQPQH
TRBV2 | ASSERASGAHNEQF
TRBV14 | ASSPRPGNSNQPQH
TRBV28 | ATRTIFYNEQF
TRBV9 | ASSVGRQGSYNEQF
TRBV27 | ASEGANTEAF
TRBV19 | ASSISGQETQY
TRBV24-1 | ATSDLCVGSDYGYT
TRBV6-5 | ASSYSGTGREQY
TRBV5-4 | ASSLGLAVNTGELF
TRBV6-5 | ASILRGENTEAF
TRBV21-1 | ASSPREQY
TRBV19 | ASSQDRGGETQY
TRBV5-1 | ASSLSPSGNEQF
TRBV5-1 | ASNSNQETQY
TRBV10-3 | AIRLDPDNEQF
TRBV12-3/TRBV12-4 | ASSRSNQPQH
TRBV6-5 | ASSYSRSSNQPQH
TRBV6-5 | ASRGLVVAKNIQY
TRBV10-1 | ASSGGSQNTEAF
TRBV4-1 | ASSHSAEQTSDTQY
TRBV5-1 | ASSAGTGGLVTEAF
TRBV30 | AWSKGDNQPQH
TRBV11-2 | ASSLDRPNEQF
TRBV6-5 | ASSVAGGSADTQY
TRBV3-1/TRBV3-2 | ASSRTDDSYEQY
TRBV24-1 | ATSDSQEVSPIPTDTQY
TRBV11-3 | ASSLANTEAF
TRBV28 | ASSSPGTFNTGELF